One T cell receptor (beta chain) is described in this entry. The antigen remains undetermined. These data come from a study of blood T cells in healthy people across ages. Study-wide results and limits: Among T cells, TCR beta diversity per million cells dropped roughly linearly as age rose.

V was clipped by 6 bases and J by 5 bases, with 16 bases between them. The CDR3 totals 14 residues. It was with a sample-barcoded 5' primer and a J-beta primer mix that a second PCR of roughly 6 to 11 cycles was run. MiXCR, run by TCRdb on the 5' RACE reads, gives a single entry per CDR3 protein. The sample has over 1,200,000 distinct CDR3 sequences; roughly 64% are singletons. Sample: blood. The sequence was obtained from a man between 18 and 35 years old in good health. The chain links TRBV12-3 or TRBV12-4 to TRBJ1-1; D perhaps matches TRBD1 (6 bases). The CDR3 DNA reads as TGTGCCAGCAGCTATACCAGGGGTTGGACTGAAGCTTTCTTT. It specifies CASSYTRGWTEAFF.